This record looks at one T cell receptor beta chain sequence and its context. The data are from a study of blood T cell repertoires in COVID-19. Study background: PBMCs, B-cell-depleted T cells, or T cells provided the cDNA or gDNA that made up the material.

Repertoires were generated with immunoSEQ multiplex PCR, while TCRdb's copy carries only in-frame clones and drops some. The table has approximately 250,000 clones, about 91% seen once. This CDR3 has 17 amino acids. The V gene's germline CDR1 is MNHEY and CDR2 SMNVEV (reference sequence). Trimming pared 5 bases from V and 4 bases from J, leaving 21 bases between. Participant ages covered roughly 18 to 89 years across about two dozen US areas. Assignment of participants to cohorts was predicated upon participant-reported clinical history. This clonotype was obtained from a woman aged 40 to 50 with acute COVID-19. The chain recombines TRBV27 with TRBJ1-5, with D possibly matching TRBD1 (6 bases). Material: PBMCs or T cells enriched from blood (not recorded which). This CDR3 is CASSLDRPSLKNQPQHF. The CDR3 coding sequence is TGTGCCAGCAGTCTCGACAGGCCGAGCCTCAAAAATCAGCCCCAGCATTTT.